This T cell receptor beta chain came from a study of blood T cell repertoires in COVID-19 (dated by TCRdb to about 2020). As for the study more broadly: Collaborator samples came from the United States, Italy and Spain and covered acute and convalescent phases of COVID-19. Subjects who had been exposed to COVID-19, were actively infected with it, or had recovered from it provided the deeply sampled blood TCRbeta repertoires that made up the dataset. Where HLA class I and class II types were available, the types were taken from metadata supplied by the sample provider, not from assay-based typing. The sample metadata nearly always contained a de-identified subject ID, COVID-19 status, age in years and sex. The samples were drawn from two sources: the first 160 participants of the ongoing ImmuneRACE study, and about 1,300 subjects contributed by 6 global collaborators. The material from the prospective study consisted of cDNA or gDNA derived from T cells, B-cell-depleted T cells, or PBMCs. The repertoires were made available in a free public database intended to serve as a resource for research on the immune response to SARS-CoV-2.

Participants in the prospective study were aged 18 to 89 years, lived in 20 to 25 United States geographic areas, and enrolled through a virtual design. In the prospective study, cohorts were assigned on the basis of participant-reported clinical history obtained from a screening survey and a study questionnaire. Exposed participants were defined as having been in contact with someone with a PCR-confirmed or clinician-diagnosed COVID-19 case within 2 weeks of study entry. Mobile phlebotomists in the prospective study collected whole blood, serum and a nasopharyngeal or oropharyngeal swab from every participant. Prospective study participants could optionally give additional blood draws and questionnaires over an approximately two-month period. Blood samples from the prospective study were shipped frozen or at room temperature prior to DNA extraction. TCRbeta CDR3 regions were amplified from genomic DNA using the immunoSEQ Assay, a bias-controlled multiplex PCR. The authors processed their data as follows. The number of nucleated cells in each sample was estimated by amplification of reference gene primers within the assay. To quantify the absolute abundance of each unique TCRbeta CDR3 rearrangement, sequence reads were collapsed and filtered. For each sample, productive Simpson clonality was calculated by taking the square root of Simpson's diversity index across productive rearrangements. Held by TCRdb, this immuneACCESS table contains in-frame sequences only and omits some clones. Under half of the omission traces to an unresolved V gene where checked; the cause of the rest is unknown. From that table come the V and J calls and clone size; the DNA was used to work out D and trimming. This sample is represented by 200,000 to 250,000 clones; 83% of them were singletons. Around 3.3% of the sample is held by the ten biggest clonotypes.

Study-wide conclusions, independent of this receptor: Clinical and demographic metadata were provided uncurated, with the amount varying by source and participant.

As concerns this clone: Its antigen specificity is not known. Base-call qualities are not available, and no considerably larger clone is one nucleotide away.

From its cysteine to its phenylalanine, the CDR3 spans 15 amino acids. This entry keeps only the CDR3 DNA: 45 bases, framed from base 1. CDR1 and CDR2 are drawn from the germline V gene: MNHEY, SVGAGI. Trimming costs V 7 bases and J 4 bases, and their ends lie 19 bases apart. The material sequenced was PBMCs or T cells enriched from blood (not recorded which). The TCR sequence derives from a woman in her thirties or forties who had been exposed to COVID-19. The V and J segments used are TRBV6-5 and TRBJ1-2, with a weak D call of TRBD1 (5 bases match). The DNA sequence is given as TGTGCCAGCACAGATCCCGGCGGGGGTTTCTATGGCTACACCTTC. Its protein is CASTDPGGGFYGYTF.